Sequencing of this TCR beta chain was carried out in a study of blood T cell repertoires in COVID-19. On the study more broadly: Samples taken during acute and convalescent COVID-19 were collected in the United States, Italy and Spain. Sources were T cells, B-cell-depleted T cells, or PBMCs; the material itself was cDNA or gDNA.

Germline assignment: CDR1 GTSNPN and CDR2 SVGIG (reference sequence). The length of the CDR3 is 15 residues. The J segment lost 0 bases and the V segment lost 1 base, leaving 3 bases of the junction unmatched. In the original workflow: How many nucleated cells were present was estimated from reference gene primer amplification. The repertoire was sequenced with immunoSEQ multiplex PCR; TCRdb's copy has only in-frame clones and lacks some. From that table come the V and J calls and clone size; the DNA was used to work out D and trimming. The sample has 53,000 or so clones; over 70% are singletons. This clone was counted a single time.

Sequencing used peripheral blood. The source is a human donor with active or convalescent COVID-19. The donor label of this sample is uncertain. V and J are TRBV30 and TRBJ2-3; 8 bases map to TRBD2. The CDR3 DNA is TGTGCCTGGAGTGCACTAGCGGAGAGCACAGATACGCAGTATTTT. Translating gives CAWSALAESTDTQYF.